Following are 27 T cell receptor beta chains from one sample sequenced in a study of blood T cells in healthy people across ages. A second PCR of 7 to 11 cycles used a sample-barcoded 5' primer and a J-beta primer mix. TCRdb passed the 5' RACE reads through MiXCR, listing each CDR3 protein once. The repertoire holds around 2 million distinct CDR3 sequences, with around 42% as singletons. Sequencing was carried out using blood. These TCRs come from a human donor in good health.

The chain carries TRBV20-1 and TRBJ2-1; 7 bases match TRBD2. The germline V gene has CDR1 DFQATT and CDR2 SNEGSKA (reference sequence). Trimming took 2 bases from V and 4 from J; bases not matched to a gene: 11. The CDR3 consists of 16 residues. Here the CDR3 reads CSARNREAGSYNEQFF. CDR3 DNA: TGCAGTGCTAGAAACCGGGAGGCAGGTTCGTACAATGAGCAGTTCTTC.

This clonotype was found many times. The V call is TRBV15, the J call TRBJ2-7; TRBD1 is a possible D gene (5 bases). There are 20 residues in the CDR3. Germline CDR1 is LNHNV and CDR2 is YYDKDF (reference sequence). V shed 0 bases and J shed 1 base, with 25 bases lying between them. CDR3 protein: CATSRDLAWEGASSSYEQYF. The CDR3 DNA is TGTGCCACCAGCAGAGATTTGGCTTGGGAAGGGGCATCTTCATCCTACGAGCAGTACTTC.

This chain joins TRBV9 and TRBJ1-2, with 9 bases lining up with TRBD1. There are 17 residues in the CDR3. In germline, CDR1 is SGDLS, CDR2 YYNGEE. V lost 0 bases to trimming and J lost 6 bases; unmatched junction nucleotides: 12. The CDR3 DNA follows: TGTGCCAGCAGCGTAGGGGACAGGGACGCCTCGGGGAATGGCTACACCTTC. Protein product: CASSVGDRDASGNGYTF.

Worth noting for this clonotype: A junction end diverges from the germline sequence, so it may reflect a read error. The chain is built from TRBV10-3 and TRBJ2-7, with TRBD2 identical over 7 bases. CDR1 is ENHRY, CDR2 SYGVKD, per germline. The CDR3 runs to 14 residues. The CDR3 bases are TGTGCCGTCAGTGAGGGGAGGGGCGGATACGAGCAGTACTTC. Translating it yields CAVSEGRGGYEQYF.

This rearrangement joins TRBV12-3 or TRBV12-4 to TRBJ1-5; TRBD1 aligns across 11 bases. Unmatched junction bases numbered 13, after V lost 6 bases and J lost 9 bases. This CDR3 is 16 amino acids long. The CDR3: CASSLTSGQGDRPQHF. CDR3 nucleotide sequence: TGTGCCAGCAGCCTAACCTCGGGACAGGGGGATCGGCCCCAGCATTTT.

The rearrangement links TRBV7-2 to TRBJ2-5; TRBD1 might be the D (6 bases). V was pared by 3 bases and J by 9 bases, with 8 bases between. The CDR3 runs to 11 residues. Germline CDR1 SGHTA, CDR2 FQGNSA. The CDR3 loop is CASSLWGPQYF. The CDR3 nucleotides read TGTGCCAGCAGCTTGTGGGGGCCCCAGTACTTC. Looking up the rest from reference TRBV7-2 and TRBJ2-5 gives the full variable domain: GAGVSQSPSNKVTEKGKDVELRCDPISGHTALYWYRQSLGQGLEFLIYFQGNSAPDKSGLPSDRFSAERTGGSVSTLTIQRTQQEDSAVYLCASSLWGPQYFGPGTRLLVL.

A remark on this clonotype: One junction end disagrees with the germline gene, perhaps due to a read error. The V and J genes are TRBV18 and TRBJ1-2, with 9 bases that match TRBD1. CDR3 length: 16 amino acids. CDR1 and CDR2 from the germline V gene are KGHSH and LQKENI. This CDR3 is CASSTGQGSSLYDYTF. The CDR3 DNA follows: TGTGCCAGCTCGACGGGACAGGGATCCTCCCTCTATGACTACACCTTC.

Turning to this clonotype: One end of the junction fails to match germline, which may point to a read error. The genes are TRBV6-5 and TRBJ1-1, with D maybe TRBD1 (5 bases). The CDR3 spans 15 residues. Per germline, CDR1 MNHEY and CDR2 SVGAGI. CDR3 residues: CASSYSTQANTEAFF. The CDR3 bases are TGTGCCAGTAGTTACTCGACACAGGCCAACACTGAAGCTTTCTTT.

The chain carries TRBV4-3 and TRBJ2-1; 10 bases are shared with TRBD1. Per germline, CDR1 LGHNA and CDR2 YSLEER. The ends lost 1 base at V and 7 bases at J; junction bases unmatched: 7. The CDR3 contains 16 residues. This CDR3 is CASSQATGTGVNEQFF. The CDR3 DNA sequence: TGCGCCAGCAGCCAAGCGACCGGGACAGGGGTGAATGAGCAGTTCTTC.

J is TRBJ1-1 and V is TRBV9, with D maybe TRBD1 (6 bases). The CDR3 is 14 amino acids. The V end lost 3 bases, the J end lost 5 bases, and 14 bases lay between the germline ends. Germline-derived CDR1 and CDR2 are SGDLS and YYNGEE. The CDR3 sequence is CASSGNTGITEAFF. CDR3 DNA: TGTGCCAGCAGCGGAAACACAGGGATAACTGAAGCTTTCTTT.

The chain uses TRBV2 and TRBJ2-7, with D tentatively TRBD1 or TRBD2 (5 bases each). The CDR3 sequence is 14 residues long. Germline V CDR1 and CDR2: SNHLY, FYNNEI. V was pared by 7 bases and J by 5 bases, with 18 bases between. Written as DNA, the CDR3 is TGTGCCAGCACCGGGAATGGGCAGGGCCACGAGCAGTACTTC. Amino acid sequence: CASTGNGQGHEQYF. Full variable domain (outside the CDR3, taken from reference TRBV2 and TRBJ2-7): EPEVTQTPSHQVTQMGQEVILRCVPISNHLYFYWYRQILGQKVEFLVSFYNNEISEKSEIFDDQFSVERPDGSNFTLKIRSTKLEDSAMYFCASTGNGQGHEQYFGPGTRLTVT.

This sequence joins TRBV7-2 and TRBJ1-2, with D perhaps TRBD1 (6 bases). Trimming stripped 1 base from V and 1 base from J, with 13 bases between. Germline V gene data show CDR1 as SGHTA and CDR2 as FQGNSA. The CDR3 spans 16 residues. Here the CDR3 reads CASSLVWTVDNYGYTF. In DNA form, the CDR3 reads TGTGCCAGCAGCTTAGTTTGGACAGTTGATAACTATGGCTACACCTTC.

This clonotype occurred a few times. The rearrangement links TRBV7-2 to TRBJ2-2; 7 bases align to TRBD2. The CDR3 is 15 amino acids. Germline V CDR1 and CDR2: SGHTA, FQGNSA. V shed 6 bases, J shed 1 base, and the junction held 5 bases outside the gene matches. The CDR3 loop is CASSPGLMNTGELFF. The CDR3 DNA sequence: TGTGCCAGCAGTCCGGGACTAATGAACACCGGGGAGCTGTTTTTT.

V is TRBV4-3 and J is TRBJ2-1, with 7 positions matching TRBD2. With 2 bases clipped from V and 9 bases from J, the junction kept 10 bases outside the gene matches. The CDR3 length is 15 residues. The germline V gene encodes CDR1 LGHNA and CDR2 YSLEER. In DNA, the CDR3 is TGCGCCAGCAGCCAATCCTCGGACTGGGGGGGTGAGCAGTTCTTC. It encodes CASSQSSDWGGEQFF.

This clonotype was detected only a few times. CDR3 in amino acids: CSAPRAGHQYF. CDR3 coding DNA: TGCAGTGCCCCGAGGGCGGGACACCAGTACTTC. The gene calls are TRBV20-1 and TRBJ2-7, with D perhaps being TRBD1 or TRBD2 (6 bases each). Germline assignment: CDR1 DFQATT and CDR2 SNEGSKA (reference sequence). With 6 bases removed from V and 10 bases from J, the gap between germline ends came to 16 bases. This CDR3 comprises 11 residues.

Many counts were recorded for this clonotype. The V and J genes are TRBV10-3 and TRBJ2-3; no clear D. The CDR3 consists of 14 residues. Deletions cut 9 bases from V and 1 base from J, with 14 bases between. The germline V gene encodes CDR1 ENHRY and CDR2 SYGVKD. The chain's CDR3 is CAISDWERTDTQYF. In nucleotides, the CDR3 is TGTGCCATATCCGACTGGGAACGCACAGATACGCAGTATTTT.

The chain has TRBV12-3 or TRBV12-4 and TRBJ2-2, with TRBD1 matching over 7 bases. V shed 5 bases and J 7 bases; nucleotides not matched to a gene: 13. This CDR3 has 16 residues. The CDR3 nucleotides read TGTGCCAGCAGTCAGGGGGTCAGGGGGATTTTCGGGGAGCTGTTTTTT. It translates to CASSQGVRGIFGELFF.

The chain joins TRBV18 to TRBJ2-5; unclear D gene. The germline V gene encodes CDR1 KGHSH and CDR2 LQKENI. The ends were cut back, 2 bases at V and 4 bases at J, with 8 bases in the middle. This CDR3 is 13 amino acids long. The CDR3 reads CASSPEVSETQYF. Written as DNA, the CDR3 is TGTGCCAGCTCACCAGAGGTCTCAGAGACCCAGTACTTC.

The chain links TRBV20-1 to TRBJ1-2, with TRBD1 identical over 9 bases. The junction had 11 bases not matched to a gene; V was cut back by 5 bases and J by 4 bases. CDR1 DFQATT and CDR2 SNEGSKA come from the germline V gene (reference sequence). The CDR3 runs 15 residues. CDR3 sequence reads: CSARNPGTGPYGYTF. The CDR3 coding sequence is TGCAGTGCTCGTAATCCCGGGACAGGGCCCTATGGCTACACCTTC.

In its sample, this clonotype was seen a few times. The chain employs TRBV10-3 and TRBJ2-7; D is ambiguous. The CDR3 covers 15 residues. V gave up 3 bases and J gave up 4 bases, with 16 bases separating them. Germline CDR1 is ENHRY and CDR2 is SYGVKD. The CDR3 DNA follows: TGTGCCATCAGTGATACTGGGCCCGACCTTTACGAGCAGTACTTC. It yields the protein CAISDTGPDLYEQYF.

V is TRBV20-1 and J is TRBJ1-2; D gene uncertain. Trimming pared 3 bases from V and 4 bases from J, leaving 12 bases between. This CDR3 contains 13 residues. CDR1 and CDR2 (germline): DFQATT, SNEGSKA (reference sequence). The CDR3 loop reads CSASGTASYGYTF. Written as DNA, the CDR3 is TGCAGTGCTAGTGGTACAGCCAGCTATGGCTACACCTTC.

The chain links TRBV7-9 to TRBJ1-2; D might be TRBD1 (6 bases). Germline lookup yields CDR1 SEHNR and CDR2 FQNEAQ (reference sequence). V lost 5 bases and J lost 8, with 12 bases in between. The CDR3 loop spans 12 amino acids. For the CDR3, the DNA is TGTGCCAGCAGCCTTTGGGACATCGGCTACACCTTC. Translating it yields CASSLWDIGYTF.

This clonotype has more than one count but fewer than ten. The chain couples TRBV20-1 to TRBJ2-3; D not resolved. CDR1 is DFQATT, CDR2 SNEGSKA, per germline (reference sequence). V lost 5 bases, J lost 0 bases, and 9 bases lay in between. The CDR3 runs to 13 residues. This chain's CDR3 is CSALDTSTDTQYF. DNA for the CDR3: TGCAGTGCTCTAGATACTAGCACAGATACGCAGTATTTT.

This rearrangement joins TRBV18 to TRBJ1-4; 7 bases match TRBD1. CDR1 is KGHSH, CDR2 LQKENI, per germline. V lost 3 bases and J lost 8; bases outside the gene matches: 12. The CDR3 consists of 16 residues. CDR3: CASSPSWTGATEKLFF. The CDR3 DNA follows: TGTGCCAGCTCACCCTCTTGGACAGGCGCCACGGAAAAACTGTTTTTT.

CDR3 amino acids: CSASSALVEGETQYF. CDR3 DNA sequence: TGCAGTGCTAGTTCGGCACTAGTCGAGGGAGAGACCCAGTACTTC. J is TRBJ2-5 and V is TRBV20-1; tentative D call: TRBD2 (5 bases). Trimming cost V 3 bases and J 4 bases, with 18 bases left between them. Germline loops: CDR1 DFQATT, CDR2 SNEGSKA (reference sequence). This CDR3 is built from 15 residues.

V gene TRBV15 combines with J gene TRBJ2-1; D is perhaps TRBD1 (5 bases). There are 14 residues in the CDR3. Per germline, CDR1 LNHNV and CDR2 YYDKDF (reference sequence). Deletions cut 0 bases from V and 11 bases from J, with 14 bases between. CDR3 coding DNA: TGTGCCACCAGCAGAGATAAAGAGACAGAACAGCAGTTCTTC. Protein product: CATSRDKETEQQFF.

The rearrangement links TRBV24-1 to TRBJ2-5; D not resolved. CDR1 and CDR2 (germline): KGHDR, SFDVKD. This CDR3 is 14 amino acids long. Between the trimmed V and J ends, which lost 1 base and 5 bases, there was a span of 10 bases. The CDR3 nucleotides are TGTGCCACCAGTGATTTCGGGCCTCGGGAGACCCAGTACTTC. It specifies CATSDFGPRETQYF.